This is a list of T cell receptor beta chains from one sample in a study of T cell changes during pregnancy in multiple sclerosis. The protocol was immunoSEQ multiplex PCR, while the TCRdb copy is restricted to in-frame clones and leaves out a portion. The sample shows approximately 60,000 clones, about 92% of them seen only once. The sequenced sample was peripheral blood, obtained in the third trimester of pregnancy. The receptors shown here come from a female donor in good health, enrolled as a control in a pregnancy study. Both conserved end residues are part of each CDR3. The D gene is left open where the match is weak. Expanded clones are given a class, and other clones once, few, many or no size at all.

. | TRBJ2-2 | TRBV18 | 16 | . | TGTGCCAGCTCACCACTGAGGTCCCCGAACACCGGGGAGCTGTTTTTT | CASSPLRSPNTGELFF
TRBD2 | TRBJ2-7 | TRBV4-2 | 15 | few | TGTGCCAGCAGCCAAGGACTAGCGGGCTCCTACGAGCAGTACTTC | CASSQGLAGSYEQYF
TRBD2 | TRBJ2-1 | TRBV11-3 | 14 | . | TGTGCCAGCCAGCGGGACTTTAGCTACAATGAGCAGTTCTTC | CASQRDFSYNEQFF
. | TRBJ2-4 | TRBV10-1 | 14 | . | TGCGCCAGCAGTGACCCTAAAGCCAAAAACATTCAGTACTTC | CASSDPKAKNIQYF
. | TRBJ1-2 | TRBV18 | 13 | . | TGTGCCAGCTCCCCAGACAGATCCTATGGCTACACCTTC | CASSPDRSYGYTF
TRBD2 | TRBJ2-3 | TRBV7-7 | 15 | . | TGTGCTAGCAGCGCGACTAGCGGGGGCACAGATACGCAGTATTTT | CASSATSGGTDTQYF
TRBD2 | TRBJ2-1 | TRBV25-1 | 15 | . | TGTGCCACCCGGGGGTCTAGCGGGGTGTACAATGAGCAGTTCTTC | CATRGSSGVYNEQFF
. | TRBJ1-1 | TRBV18 | 15 | . | TGTGCCAGCTCACCACCGCCCGGGAGGAACACTGAAGCTTTCTTT | CASSPPPGRNTEAFF
TRBD1 | TRBJ2-7 | TRBV14 | 16 | . | TGTGCCAGCAGCCTAAATATTGGGACAGGGTCCCTCGAGCAGTACTTC | CASSLNIGTGSLEQYF
TRBD1 | TRBJ1-4 | TRBV19 | 17 | . | TGTGCCAGTAGTCATCTGACAGGGGCGCTATCTAATGAAAAACTGTTTTTT | CASSHLTGALSNEKLFF
. | TRBJ2-1 | TRBV21-1 | 15 | once | TGTGCCAGCTCGAGCGGGACCAGCTCCTACAATGAGCAGTTCTTC | CASSSGTSSYNEQFF
TRBD2 | TRBJ2-5 | TRBV19 | 16 | . | TGTGCCAGTAGTCCCCTAGCGGGGGGGGAGCAAGAGACCCAGTACTTC | CASSPLAGGEQETQYF
. | TRBJ1-2 | TRBV25-1 | 14 | . | TGTGCCAGCAGTGAAGCGGACAGCGTTTATGGCTACACCTTC | CASSEADSVYGYTF
TRBD2 | TRBJ2-2 | TRBV9 | 15 | . | TGTGCCAGCAGCGTAGGACTAGCGGGGACCGGGGAGCTGTTTTTT | CASSVGLAGTGELFF
TRBD2 | TRBJ2-1 | TRBV13 | 13 | . | TGTGCCAGCGGACTAGCGGACTACAATGAGCAGTTCTTC | CASGLADYNEQFF
TRBD1 | TRBJ2-7 | TRBV19 | 18 | . | TGTGCCAGTAGTATAGGGGGATGGACCGGGACAGGGGGCTACGAGCAGTACTTC | CASSIGGWTGTGGYEQYF
TRBD1 | TRBJ1-1 | TRBV14 | 16 | . | TGTGCCAGCAGGGACGGGACAGGGGGTTGGAACACTGAAGCTTTCTTT | CASRDGTGGWNTEAFF
. | TRBJ1-2 | TRBV5-6 | 13 | . | TGTGCCAGCAGCTTGGGGCACGTCTATGGCTACACCTTC | CASSLGHVYGYTF
. | TRBJ1-2 | TRBV29-1 | 12 | . | TGCAGCGTTGAAGAGGGCAGGGGCGGCTACACCTTC | CSVEEGRGGYTF
TRBD1 | TRBJ1-5 | TRBV19 | 14 | . | TGTGCCAGTAGCGGACAGGGGAGCAATCAGCCCCAGCATTTT | CASSGQGSNQPQHF
. | TRBJ1-4 | TRBV27 | 15 | . | TGTGCCAGCAGTTTACGTACCGGGATTAATGAAAAACTGTTTTTT | CASSLRTGINEKLFF
. | TRBJ1-5 | TRBV7-8 | 13 | . | TGTGCCAGCAGCTTAGACGACTATCAGCCCCAGCATTTT | CASSLDDYQPQHF
TRBD2 | TRBJ2-2 | TRBV7-6 | 16 | . | TGTGCCAGCAGCTTAGGGACTAGCGGGAGTGCCGGGGAGCTGTTTTTT | CASSLGTSGSAGELFF
. | TRBJ1-3 | TRBV7-9 | 15 | . | TGTGCCAGCAGCGACTTCAGGGTAACTGGAAACACCATATATTTT | CASSDFRVTGNTIYF
TRBD1 | TRBJ1-2 | TRBV5-5 | 13 | . | TGTGCCAGCAGCGCAGGACAGGGCTATGGCTACACCTTC | CASSAGQGYGYTF
TRBD2 | TRBJ2-1 | TRBV30 | 15 | . | TGTGCCTGGTCCCCCCTAGCGGGTCTCTACAATGAGCAGTTCTTC | CAWSPLAGLYNEQFF
. | TRBJ2-2 | TRBV6-6 | 16 | . | TGTGCCAGCAGTTACTCGGGGCGGCCGAACACCGGGGAGCTGTTTTTT | CASSYSGRPNTGELFF
TRBD2 | TRBJ2-5 | TRBV7-2 | 16 | once | TGTGCCAGCAGCTTCCCGGGACTAGCGGGGGTGGAGACCCAGTACTTC | CASSFPGLAGVETQYF
TRBD1 | TRBJ1-4 | TRBV6-6 | 15 | . | TGTGCCAGCAGCCGGACTACAGGGGGCCCGGAAAAACTGTTTTTT | CASSRTTGGPEKLFF
. | TRBJ2-5 | TRBV7-2 | 13 | . | TGTGCCAGCAGCTTAGGGAGGAGCGAGACCCAGTACTTC | CASSLGRSETQYF
. | TRBJ1-5 | TRBV7-2 | 14 | few | TGTGCCAGCAGCCAGGACAATAGCAATCAGCCCCAGCATTTT | CASSQDNSNQPQHF
TRBD2 | TRBJ2-1 | TRBV7-2 | 15 | . | TGTGCCAGCAGCTTTTACGCGGGAGAGTACAATGAGCAGTTCTTC | CASSFYAGEYNEQFF
TRBD1 | TRBJ2-7 | TRBV5-6 | 14 | . | TGTGCCAGCAGCTCTACAGGGGACTCCTACGAGCAGTACTTC | CASSSTGDSYEQYF
. | TRBJ1-1 | TRBV14 | 15 | . | TGTGCCAGCAGCCTTGCAAACCGGGTAGGATCCGAAGCTTTCTTT | CASSLANRVGSEAFF
. | TRBJ2-3 | TRBV14 | 15 | . | TGTGCCAGCAGCCTCGGGACTTCAGACACAGATACGCAGTATTTT | CASSLGTSDTDTQYF
. | TRBJ2-7 | TRBV5-1 | 15 | . | TGCGCCAGCAGCTCGATCCCAAGGACAGACTACGAGCAGTACTTC | CASSSIPRTDYEQYF
TRBD2 | TRBJ2-1 | TRBV5-1 | 16 | . | TGCGCCAGCAGCTTTGGACTAGCGGGAGTTTCGAATGAGCAGTTCTTC | CASSFGLAGVSNEQFF
TRBD1 | TRBJ1-5 | TRBV9 | 14 | few | TGTGCCAGCAGCGCGGGACAGGGGGCTCAGCCCCAGCATTTT | CASSAGQGAQPQHF
. | TRBJ2-3 | TRBV7-9 | 16 | . | TGTGCCAGCAGCCGACCGTGGGCTAGCGGCACAGATACGCAGTATTTT | CASSRPWASGTDTQYF